This T cell receptor (beta chain) appears in the sequencing data of a study of blood T cell repertoires in COVID-19. Libraries were prepared by immunoSEQ multiplex PCR; TCRdb keeps only in-frame clonotypes and omits some of them. The sample includes around 480,000 clones, around 89% of them seen just once. The germline V gene has CDR1 MNHNY and CDR2 SVGAGI (reference sequence). This CDR3 is built from 16 residues. Trimming took 3 bases from V and 9 from J, leaving 18 bases between them. The TCR was taken from a woman between 45 and 60 years old with COVID-19, enrolled during active disease. The chain couples TRBV6-6 to TRBJ1-6, with TRBD1 as a possible D gene (5 bases). Sequencing input: peripheral blood. CDR3 bases: TGTGCCAGCAGTTATACCGGGGGGGGTTTCGGTTCACCCCTCCACTTT. Translated, it gives CASSYTGGGFGSPLHF.